The 19 T cell receptor beta chains below all came from one sample that was sequenced in a study of T-cell reconstitution after alpha-beta-depleted transplantation in children. The authors prepared the TCRbeta library with unique molecular identifiers. MiXCR, run by TCRdb on the PCR reads, gives a single entry per CDR3 protein. The sample lists about 490,000 distinct CDR3 sequences; over 9.5% were seen once. Sequencing used PBMCs, obtained before TCRalphabeta/CD19-depleted stem cell transplant. The receptors stem from a child aged 2-15 years with inherited bone marrow failure, due to receive a stem cell transplant.

The table lists this clonotype with many counts. This rearrangement joins TRBV4-3 to TRBJ2-1; D is possibly TRBD1 or TRBD2 (5 bases each). V dropped 0 bases and J dropped 3 bases, with 12 bases sitting between them. From germline, CDR1 is LGHNA and CDR2 YSLEER. The CDR3 covers 16 residues. DNA of the CDR3: TGCGCCAGCAGCCAAGATCCGGGACCGTACTACAATGAGCAGTTCTTC. Its translation is CASSQDPGPYYNEQFF.

This clonotype was recorded many times. The genes are TRBV19 and TRBJ1-3, with a tentative D call TRBD1 (5 bases). The CDR3 covers 15 residues. V lost 6 bases and J lost 2, with 14 bases in between. CDR1 and CDR2 from the germline V gene are LNHDA and SQIVND (reference sequence). In DNA form, the CDR3 reads TGTGCCAGTAGGGTTACAGGTGGACCTGGAAACACCATATATTTT. Its translation is CASRVTGGPGNTIYF.

This clonotype has at least ten counts. The chain is built from TRBV5-1 and TRBJ2-7; 13 bases align to TRBD2. Germline trimming cut 3 bases from V and 2 bases from J; bases unmatched to any gene: 11. In germline, CDR1 is SGHRS, CDR2 YFSETQ. The CDR3 is made up of 18 amino acids. This CDR3 reads CASSSGLAGPLVPYEQYF. The CDR3 DNA is TGCGCCAGCAGCTCGGGACTAGCGGGACCCCTTGTCCCCTACGAGCAGTACTTC.

This clonotype has at least ten counts. The rearrangement uses TRBV29-1 and TRBJ1-1; possibly TRBD1 for D (5 bases). The length of the CDR3 is 12 residues. Germline V gene lookup returns CDR1 SQVTM and CDR2 ANQGSEA. V lost 8 bases to trimming and J lost 2 bases, with 12 bases between them. CDR3 DNA sequence: TGCAGCATCCCTGACAGAAACACTGAAGCTTTCTTT. Amino acid sequence: CSIPDRNTEAFF.

A note on this clonotype: This clone may be a read error of a much larger clone one base away. The CDR3 nucleotides are TGTGCCAGCAGTGATTACAGAGGCAATCATCCCCAGCATTTT. This gives the protein CASSDYRGNHPQHF. This rearrangement joins TRBV6-1 to TRBJ1-5; D uncertain. The CDR3 runs to 14 residues. From germline, CDR1 is MNHNS and CDR2 SASEGT.

Notes on this clonotype: Since a much larger clone is just one base distant, this may be a read error. The V gene is TRBV12-3 or TRBV12-4, the J gene TRBJ2-3, with 14 bases identical to TRBD2. The CDR3 spans 18 residues. Written as DNA, the CDR3 is TGTACCAGCAGTCCGGGACTAGCGGGAGTCCCCGACACAGATACGCAGTATTTT. Protein sequence: CTSSPGLAGVPDTDTQYF.

This clonotype turned up a few times. J is TRBJ1-1 and V is TRBV27; 9 nucleotides align to TRBD1. CDR3 length equals 15 residues. Germline CDR1 MNHEY, CDR2 SMNVEV (reference sequence). Germline trimming cut 5 bases from V and 5 bases from J; bases unmatched to any gene: 9. CDR3 bases: TGTGCCAGCAGTCTCTCGACAGGGGGAGGGACTGAAGCTTTCTTT. Amino acids: CASSLSTGGGTEAFF.

The chain recombines TRBV11-3 with TRBJ2-5; D may match TRBD1 or TRBD2 (5 bases each). This CDR3 is built from 13 residues. Looked up from germline, CDR1 is SGHNT and CDR2 is YENEEA. V was clipped by 5 bases and J by 3 bases, with 10 bases between them. The CDR3 bases are TGTGCCAGCAGCCCGGGGCGGGAAGAGACCCAGTACTTC. It translates to CASSPGREETQYF.

Ten or more counts support this clonotype. The chain couples TRBV4-3 to TRBJ2-7; no clear D. V was cut by 3 bases and J by 0 bases, with 9 bases left in between. This CDR3 has 14 amino acids. Germline-derived CDR1 and CDR2 are LGHNA and YSLEER. CDR3 nucleotides: TGCGCCAGCAGCCACGAACTTTTCTCCTACGAGCAGTACTTC. Residues: CASSHELFSYEQYF.

Details on this clonotype: This could be a read error, since a much larger clone is one nucleotide away. The chain combines TRBV5-1 with TRBJ2-7; TRBD1 is a possible D gene (6 bases). The germline V gene has CDR1 SGHRS and CDR2 YFSETQ. CDR3 length: 15 residues. Here the CDR3 DNA reads TGCGCCAGCAGTCAAGGGACACCGCCCTCCTACGGGCAGTACTTC. As protein: CASSQGTPPSYGQYF. Full variable domain (missing parts from reference TRBV5-1 and TRBJ2-7): KAGVTQTPRYLIKTRGQQVTLSCSPISGHRSVSWYQQTPGQGLQFLFEYFSETQRNKGNFPGRFSGRQFSNSRSEMNVSTLELGDSALYLCASSQGTPPSYGQYFGPGTRLTVT.

With respect to this clonotype: This may come from a read error, since a much larger clone is one base off. This sequence joins TRBV6-6 and TRBJ2-3; perhaps TRBD1 as D (5 bases). The CDR3 spans 14 residues. Germline values: CDR1 MNHNY, CDR2 SVGAGI (reference sequence). CDR3 sequence (DNA): TGTGCCAGCATCGTAGACAGCGACACAGATACGCATTATTTT. Translating it yields CASIVDSDTDTHYF.

Many counts were recorded for this clonotype. V usage is TRBV3-1 and J usage is TRBJ2-3; 14 bases fit TRBD2. V was pared by 4 bases and J by 7 bases, with 13 bases of the junction left unmatched. Germline V gene data show CDR1 as LGHDT and CDR2 as YNNKEL (reference sequence). The CDR3 is 18 amino acids. The CDR3 bases are TGTGCCAGCAGCCCGAGTCCCTGGACTAGCGGGAGGACGAATACGCAGTATTTT. The encoded protein is CASSPSPWTSGRTNTQYF.

In its sample, this clonotype was seen a few times. This rearrangement joins TRBV6-5 to TRBJ1-1; D remains unclear. This CDR3 contains 14 residues. Trimming pared 2 bases from V and 5 bases from J, leaving 12 bases between. The V gene's germline CDR1 is MNHEY and CDR2 SVGAGI. The CDR3 DNA reads as TGTGCCAGCAGTTACGTTAGGGTTGGGACTGAAGCTTTCTTT. This sequence encodes CASSYVRVGTEAFF.

Ten or more counts support this clonotype. The V gene is TRBV5-1, the J gene TRBJ2-7; the D is unclear. Germline V lookup: CDR1 SGHRS, CDR2 YFSETQ. The CDR3 length is 13 residues. Trimming cost V 2 bases and J 4 bases, with 10 bases left between them. In DNA form, the CDR3 reads TGCGCCAGCAGCTTTGCCCCTTCTTACGAGCAGTACTTC. Translation gives CASSFAPSYEQYF.

The sample holds many counts of this clonotype. The rearrangement joins TRBV12-3 or TRBV12-4 to TRBJ2-3; TRBD2 matches 9 bases. V lost 5 bases and J lost 8; bases outside the gene matches: 8. This CDR3 region has 14 residues. CDR3 sequence reads: CASSPSGVAGTQYF. For the CDR3, the DNA is TGTGCCAGCAGTCCTAGCGGGGTCGCTGGTACGCAGTATTTT.

This clonotype was counted many times. The J gene is TRBJ2-1, the V gene TRBV12-3 or TRBV12-4, with 7 bases that match TRBD1. V shed 5 bases and J 3 bases; nucleotides not matched to a gene: 7. The CDR3 runs 15 residues. In DNA, the CDR3 is TGTGCCAGCAGTCGTCCTCGGGACAGCTACAATGAGCAGTTCTTC. Protein sequence: CASSRPRDSYNEQFF.

The chain has TRBV29-1 and TRBJ1-1; TRBD1 is a possible D gene (6 bases). V was shortened by 7 bases and J by 1 base, with 16 bases between the two germline ends. CDR3 length equals 14 residues. In germline, CDR1 is SQVTM, CDR2 ANQGSEA. CDR3 nucleotide sequence: TGCAGCGACCATGGACAGAGACCGAACACTGAAGCTTTCTTT. It specifies CSDHGQRPNTEAFF.

The V call is TRBV18, the J call TRBJ1-2; the D is unclear. V was pared by 4 bases and J by 5 bases, with 11 bases between. In germline, CDR1 is KGHSH, CDR2 LQKENI. The CDR3 is made up of 13 amino acids. CDR3 in DNA: TGTGCCAGCTCACAGAGTCGAGAGTATGGCTACACCTTC. Its protein is CASSQSREYGYTF.

This clonotype was detected ten times or more. This sequence joins TRBV2 and TRBJ2-2; 10 bases are a match to TRBD2. V was pared by 7 bases and J by 1 base, with 18 bases of the junction left unmatched. The CDR3 covers 20 residues. Germline V CDR1 and CDR2: SNHLY, FYNNEI. Written as DNA, the CDR3 is TGTGCCAGCAAGACCTGGAAACAGGGCCCTAGCGGGAGGAACACCGGGGAGCTGTTTTTT. It translates to CASKTWKQGPSGRNTGELFF.